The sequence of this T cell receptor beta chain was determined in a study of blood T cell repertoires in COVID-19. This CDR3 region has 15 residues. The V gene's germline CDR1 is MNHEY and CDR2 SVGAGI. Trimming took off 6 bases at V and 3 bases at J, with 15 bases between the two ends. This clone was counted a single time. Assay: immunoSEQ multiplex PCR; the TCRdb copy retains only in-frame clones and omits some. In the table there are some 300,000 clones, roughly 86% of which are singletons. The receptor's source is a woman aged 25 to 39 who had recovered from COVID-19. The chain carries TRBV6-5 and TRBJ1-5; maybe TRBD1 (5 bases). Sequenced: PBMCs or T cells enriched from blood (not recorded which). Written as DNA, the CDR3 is TGTGCCAGCAGGGGTGCGGGACGGAACAATCAGCCCCAGCATTTT. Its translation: CASRGAGRNNQPQHF.